This T cell receptor beta chain comes out of a study of T cells in Graves' hyperthyroidism and ophthalmopathy (dated by TCRdb to between 2018 and 2021). Background for the entire study: Peripheral blood samples were taken at initial diagnosis, before any treatment was given. TCR V-J signatures able to tell the groups apart were searched for in a discovery cohort of more than 90 patients, of whom more than 40 had Graves' ophthalmopathy and some 60 had stable Graves' hyperthyroidism. Whether ophthalmopathy could be predicted prospectively was tested in an independent validation cohort made up of approximately 19 hyperthyroidism patients plus 17 patients who later progressed to ophthalmopathy. The roughly 100 discovery patients were randomly divided into training and test sets at a 7:3 ratio. In several Graves' hyperthyroidism patients, the study also compared T-cell repertoires from thyroid tissue with T-cell repertoires from blood. Following sampling, methimazole starting at 30 mg daily was given to hyperthyroidism patients, and high-dose intravenous methylprednisolone was given to ophthalmopathy patients. The paper reports TCR Vbeta CDR3 sequencing of some 140 peripheral blood samples: some 44 ophthalmopathy, fewer than 80 hyperthyroidism and around 17 progressor patients.

As regards this clonotype: It has no known antigen specificity. This sequence may be a read error, since a much larger clone differs from it by one base.

Ophthalmopathy patients had moderately to severely active disease, with a Clinical Activity Score of 3 or more, a NOSPECS grade of 4 or more, and a disease duration of less than 3 months. The study excluded patients with uncontrolled infections, other autoimmune diseases, pregnancy or lactation. Diagnoses were based on clinical symptoms, serum thyroxine and TRAb, thyroid ultrasound and orbital computed tomography. Ficoll-Paque density gradient centrifugation was used to isolate PBMCs from around 10 ml of fresh peripheral blood. Trizol reagent was used to extract total RNA, and RNA quality was then checked on an Agilent 2100 Bioanalyzer. What the research found in general, with its limitations: In validation, progression to ophthalmopathy was predicted by the model with 70.59% sensitivity and under 85% specificity, a median of roughly 6.4 months before onset. Sample size was not statistically predetermined, and investigators were not blinded to group allocation. Most expanded thyroid clonotypes (frequency above 0.001) were also detected in blood, a finding suggesting that blood repertoires may reflect thyroid immune responses. A model built on a 13 V-J signature distinguished ophthalmopathy from stable hyperthyroidism, reaching about 88% sensitivity and approximately 81% specificity in cross-validation and 80%/75% in testing.

The TCR beta CDR3 regions were amplified from RNA transcripts. The TCR CDR3 was subjected to a first round of RT-PCR using the HTBI primer set and the Qiagen OneStep RT-PCR kit. Libraries were constructed in a second round of multiplex PCR, after which size selection and purification were carried out. Paired-end sequencing of the libraries was performed with 100 bp reads on an Illumina HiSeq2000. As for the authors' bioinformatics: SOAPnuke was used to process the raw data, removing reads that contained adapters or uncalled bases, had a mean Phred below 15, or lacked an exact match to the constant primer or identifier. COPE v1.2.5 was used to merge the high-quality paired reads, and each unique nucleotide sequence was defined as a clonotype. MiTCR v1.1 was used to align the clonotypes against IMGT TRBV, TRBD and TRBJ reference segments. Only V-J combinations with frequency above 0.0001, covering 99.2% of repertoires, were analysed. A TCS score was defined as the ratio of F50 (clonal expansion) to E x V (chaos), with BLOSUM62-based TCRdist applied between CDR3 peptides within each V-J. Welch's t-statistics and random forest reduced several hundred V-J features to under 15, which were used in a naive Bayes classifier (R e1071). The public reads were run again by TCRdb, first through fastp at Q25 and then through MiXCR, and only productive beta chains were kept. Entries are consolidated by CDR3 protein sequence, retaining the most common genes and DNA. These V and J calls originate from TCRdb's pipeline instead of the authors' own analysis. The table for this sample lists over 250,000 distinct CDR3 sequences; about 20% of them were counted only once. The ten top clones hold under 65% of the sample.

Including the terminal cysteine and phenylalanine, the CDR3 comprises 16 residues. The DNA shown is the 48-base CDR3, in frame from base 1. CDR1 and CDR2, looked up from the germline V gene, are SGHRS and YFSETQ. Recombination linked TRBV5-1 to TRBJ2-1; the D region possibly corresponds to TRBD2 (6 bases align). The TCR comes from a young man with Graves' ophthalmopathy. Material: blood. The DNA is as follows: TGCGCCAGCAGCTTGGGGGGACTTCTCTCCTACAATGAGCAGTCCTTC. This encodes CASSLGGLLSYNEQSF.